A single sample is the source of the 2 T cell receptor beta chains below, sequenced in a study of HIV-infected patients and healthy controls (dated by TCRdb to the mid-2010s). Whole blood was used without cell fractionation, so the repertoire reflected all unsorted peripheral T cells. The library relied on 5' RACE. TCRdb shows the sequencer as Illumina MiSeq. 500 to 600 ng RNA was reverse transcribed with SuperScript III using primers against the alpha and beta constant regions. Separate libraries for the alpha and beta chains were generated through chain-specific third strand synthesis that incorporated multiplexing indices. The public sequencing data were trimmed at Q25 with fastp and processed into clonotypes with MiXCR by TCRdb, which kept only in-frame beta chains. Identical CDR3 protein sequences are pooled into one entry, listed with their most common genes and DNA. The sample records 15,000 to 20,000 distinct CDR3 sequences, around 8.2% of which are singletons. The biggest ten clones account for 6.5% to 8% of the sample.

Specimen: blood. These receptors originate from an adult in good health.

By sample fraction, this clonotype is medium-sized (0.01 to 0.1%). The chain couples TRBV18 to TRBJ2-6; 9 nucleotides agree with TRBD1. Trimming took 2 bases from V and 2 from J; bases not matched to a gene: 4. The CDR3 totals 17 residues. The germline CDR1 and CDR2 sequences are KGHSH and LQKENI. The CDR3 protein is CASSPRDRVAGANVLTF. CDR3 nucleotides: TGTGCCAGCTCACCAAGGGACAGGGTCGCTGGGGCCAACGTCCTGACTTTC.

This chain uses TRBV20-1 with TRBJ2-2; 8 bases are a match to TRBD1. Germline lookup yields CDR1 DFQATT and CDR2 SNEGSKA (reference sequence). CDR3 length equals 15 residues. The V segment lost 0 bases and the J segment 5 bases; nucleotides outside the gene matches: 5. CDR3 coding DNA: TGCAGTGCTAGAGATCGACAGGGGAGAACCGGGGAGCTGTTTTTT. Its protein is CSARDRQGRTGELFF.